The source of this TCR beta chain is a study of T cell responses to AZD1222 COVID-19 vaccine. From germline, CDR1 is MGHRA and CDR2 YSYEKL. Germline trimming cut 5 bases from V and 4 bases from J; bases unmatched to any gene: 12. The CDR3 sequence is 17 residues long. TCRdb's copy holds only in-frame clones and misses some; the assay was immunoSEQ multiplex PCR. This repertoire shows about 120,000 clones, approximately 83% found once; its top ten account for approximately 8.8%. This sequence originates from an adult in good health. The source material was peripheral blood, sampled on day 0 of AZD1222 vaccination. The chain carries TRBV4-1 and TRBJ2-2; 8 positions agree with TRBD1. The CDR3 loop is CASSYSRGRGSTGELFF. The CDR3 DNA reads as TGCGCCAGCAGCTACAGCAGGGGGCGGGGATCCACCGGGGAGCTGTTTTTT.